This TCR beta chain was sequenced for a study of T cell responses to AZD1222 COVID-19 vaccine. Assay used: immunoSEQ multiplex PCR; TCRdb lists only in-frame clones, some missing. The sample consists of roughly 140,000 clones, approximately 89% of them appearing once. Trimming took 4 bases from V and 3 from J; bases not matched to a gene: 4. CDR1 and CDR2 (germline): LNHDA, SQIVND (reference sequence). The CDR3 spans 14 residues. The source was peripheral blood, collected on day 0 of AZD1222 vaccination. V and J are TRBV19 and TRBJ2-7; 9 bases align to TRBD1. This clonotype originated in an adult in good health. CDR3 sequence (DNA): TGTGCCAGTAGTACTCCGGGACAGGGCTACGAGCAGTACTTC. Protein sequence: CASSTPGQGYEQYF.